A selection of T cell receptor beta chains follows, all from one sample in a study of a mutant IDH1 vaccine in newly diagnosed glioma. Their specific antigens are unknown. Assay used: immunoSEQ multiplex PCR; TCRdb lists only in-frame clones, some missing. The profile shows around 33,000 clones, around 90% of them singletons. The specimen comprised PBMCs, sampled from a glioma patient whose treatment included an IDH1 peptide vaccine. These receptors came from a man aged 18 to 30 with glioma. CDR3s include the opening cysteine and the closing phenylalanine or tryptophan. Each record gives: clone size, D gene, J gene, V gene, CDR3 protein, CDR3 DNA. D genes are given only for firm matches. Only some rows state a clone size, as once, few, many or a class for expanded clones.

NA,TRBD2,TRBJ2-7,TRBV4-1,CASSQGLAGGYEQYF,TGCGCCAGCAGCCAAGGGCTAGCGGGGGGCTACGAGCAGTACTTC
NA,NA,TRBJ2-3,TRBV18,CASSPASTDTQYF,TGTGCCAGCTCACCTGCCTCCACAGATACGCAGTATTTT
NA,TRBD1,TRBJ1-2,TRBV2,CASSMTGDYGYTF,TGTGCCAGCAGTATGACAGGGGACTATGGCTACACCTTC
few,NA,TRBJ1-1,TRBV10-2,CASSDGTYSGAEAFF,TGCGCCAGCAGTGACGGTACCTACAGCGGGGCTGAAGCTTTCTTT
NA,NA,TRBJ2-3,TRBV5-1,CASSLEVTTSTDTQYF,TGCGCCAGCAGCTTAGAGGTAACGACTAGCACAGATACGCAGTATTTT
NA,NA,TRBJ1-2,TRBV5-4,CASSSVQLLNYGYTF,TGTGCCAGCAGCTCGGTACAGCTACTTAACTATGGCTACACCTTC
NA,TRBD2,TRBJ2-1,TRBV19,CASSRGLVESDEQFF,TGTGCCAGTAGTCGTGGACTAGTGGAGTCGGATGAGCAGTTCTTC
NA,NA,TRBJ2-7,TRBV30,CAWTDRPRDEQYF,TGTGCCTGGACCGACAGACCTAGGGACGAGCAGTACTTC
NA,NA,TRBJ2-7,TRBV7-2,CASSLAGFSPYEQYF,TGTGCCAGCAGCTTAGCTGGCTTCTCCCCCTACGAGCAGTACTTC
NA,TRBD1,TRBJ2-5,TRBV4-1,CASSQGRGRETQYF,TGCGCCAGCAGCCAAGGCAGGGGGCGGGAGACCCAGTACTTC
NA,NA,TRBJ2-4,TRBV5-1,CASSPGEAVGGIQYF,TGCGCCAGCAGCCCCGGAGAGGCGGTGGGGGGCATTCAGTACTTC
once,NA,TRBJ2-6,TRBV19,CASTVSGPNHFSGANVLTF,TGTGCCAGTACCGTATCTGGACCGAACCATTTCTCTGGGGCCAACGTCCTGACTTTC
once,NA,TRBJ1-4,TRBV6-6,CASSYGLPNEKLFF,TGTGCCAGCAGCTATGGATTACCGAATGAAAAACTGTTTTTT
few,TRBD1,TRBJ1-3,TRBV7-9,CASSSGTGGFGNTIYF,TGTGCCAGCAGCTCAGGGACAGGGGGCTTTGGAAACACCATATATTTT
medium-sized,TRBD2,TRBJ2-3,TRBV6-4,CASSDSGGRTDTQYF,TGTGCCAGCAGTGACTCAGGCGGGAGAACAGATACGCAGTATTTT
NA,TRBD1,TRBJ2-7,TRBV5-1,CASSQGQGEGGHEQYF,TGCGCCAGCAGCCAGGGACAGGGTGAGGGAGGCCACGAGCAGTACTTC
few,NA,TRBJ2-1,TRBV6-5,CASSYRRTTYNNEQFF,TGTGCCAGCAGTTACCGTAGGACTACCTACAACAATGAGCAGTTCTTC
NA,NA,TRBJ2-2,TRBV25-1,CASSESVGELFF,TGTGCCAGCAGTGAATCAGTGGGGGAGCTGTTTTTT
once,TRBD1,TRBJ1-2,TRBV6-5,CASSRTGGSANGYTF,TGTGCCAGCAGTCGCACAGGGGGCTCGGCTAACGGCTACACCTTC
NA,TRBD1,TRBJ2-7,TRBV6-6,CASSRGQGGYEQYF,TGTGCCAGCAGTCGGGGACAGGGGGGGTACGAGCAGTACTTC
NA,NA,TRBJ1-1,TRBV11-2,CASSLVGQSEAFF,TGTGCCAGCAGCTTAGTCGGGCAATCTGAAGCTTTCTTT
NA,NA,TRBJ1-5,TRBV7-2,CASSLGGGAGQPQHF,TGTGCCAGCAGCTTAGGTGGGGGGGCTGGGCAGCCCCAGCATTTT
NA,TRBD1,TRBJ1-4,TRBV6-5,CASSRQGNPVKLFF,TGTGCCAGCAGCCGACAGGGGAATCCGGTAAAACTGTTTTTT
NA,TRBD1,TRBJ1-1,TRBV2,CASSETGREPEAFF,TGTGCCAGCAGTGAGACAGGGAGGGAGCCTGAAGCTTTCTTT
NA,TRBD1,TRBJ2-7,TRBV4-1,CASSFGTGLAYEQYF,TGCGCCAGCAGCTTCGGGACAGGGCTGGCTTACGAGCAGTACTTC
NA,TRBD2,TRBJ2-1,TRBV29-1,CSVDAREGLAGYNEQFF,TGCAGCGTCGACGCCCGGGAGGGACTAGCGGGCTACAATGAGCAGTTCTTC
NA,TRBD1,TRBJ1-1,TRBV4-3,CASSQVLTGGKGTEAFF,TGCGCCAGCAGCCAAGTTCTGACAGGGGGCAAGGGTACTGAAGCTTTCTTT
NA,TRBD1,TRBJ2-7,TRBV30,CAWRTGTEKNEQYF,TGTGCCTGGAGAACCGGGACAGAAAAGAACGAGCAGTACTTC
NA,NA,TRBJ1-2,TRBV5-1,CASSLAGGSDYGYTF,TGCGCCAGCAGCTTGGCCGGGGGTTCGGACTATGGCTACACCTTC
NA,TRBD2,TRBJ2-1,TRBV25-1,CASSAVAGGVNEQFF,TGTGCCAGCAGTGCGGTAGCGGGGGGGGTCAATGAGCAGTTCTTC
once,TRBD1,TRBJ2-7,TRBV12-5,CASAPGTGGYEQYF,TGTGCTAGTGCTCCCGGAACAGGGGGTTACGAGCAGTACTTC
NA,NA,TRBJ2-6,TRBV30,CAWSVLGSGANVLTF,TGTGCCTGGAGTGTACTCGGCTCTGGGGCCAACGTCCTGACTTTC
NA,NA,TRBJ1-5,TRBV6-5,CASSPRAFDNQPQHF,TGTGCCAGCAGTCCCCGGGCCTTCGACAATCAGCCCCAGCATTTT
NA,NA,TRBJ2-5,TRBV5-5,CASSLVGQETQYF,TGTGCCAGCAGCTTGGTGGGACAAGAGACCCAGTACTTC
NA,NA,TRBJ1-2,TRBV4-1,CASSPGGGGYTF,TGCGCCAGCAGCCCGGGAGGAGGTGGCTACACCTTC
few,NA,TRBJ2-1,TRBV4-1,CASSQDRQSSYNEQFF,TGCGCCAGCAGCCAAGATCGTCAGAGCTCCTACAATGAGCAGTTCTTC
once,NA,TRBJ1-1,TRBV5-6,CASSFALGTEAFF,TGTGCCAGCAGCTTCGCTTTGGGCACTGAAGCTTTCTTT
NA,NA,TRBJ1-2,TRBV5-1,CASSLYAGYGYTF,TGCGCCAGCAGCTTGTATGCGGGATATGGCTACACCTTC
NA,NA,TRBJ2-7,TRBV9,CASSVVSHEQYF,TGTGCCAGCAGCGTAGTTAGTCACGAGCAGTACTTC
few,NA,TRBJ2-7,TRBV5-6,CASSLIGEYEQYF,TGTGCCAGCAGCTTGATCGGGGAATACGAGCAGTACTTC
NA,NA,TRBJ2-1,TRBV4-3,CASSQDHRAGGEQFF,TGCGCCAGCAGCCAAGATCATAGGGCCGGCGGTGAGCAGTTCTTC
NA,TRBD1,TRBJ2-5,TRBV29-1,CSVTGQGETQYF,TGCAGCGTTACGGGACAGGGGGAGACCCAGTACTTC
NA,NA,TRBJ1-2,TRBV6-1,CASSENPTTPYGYTF,TGTGCCAGCAGTGAAAACCCGACAACCCCCTATGGCTACACCTTC
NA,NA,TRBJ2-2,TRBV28,CASSLLTGELFF,TGTGCCAGCAGTCTTCTCACCGGGGAGCTGTTTTTT
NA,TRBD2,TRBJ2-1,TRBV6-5,CASSWTSGTYNEQFF,TGTGCCAGCAGCTGGACTAGCGGGACCTACAATGAGCAGTTCTTC
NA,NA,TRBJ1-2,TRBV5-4,CASSLPGNDYGYTF,TGTGCCAGCAGCTTGCCAGGGAATGACTATGGCTACACCTTC
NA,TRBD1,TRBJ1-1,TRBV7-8,CASTRQGSRAEAFF,TGTGCCAGCACCAGACAGGGTAGTAGGGCTGAAGCTTTCTTT